The next 8 T cell receptor beta chains were all read from a single sample in a study of CD8 T cells in cerebrospinal fluid in Alzheimer's disease (TCRdb year 2020). The receptor library was made with 10x single-cell sequencing. TCRdb records NextSeq 550 as the sequencer. Each CDR3 protein sequence appears as one entry after TCRdb reprocessed the reads, and no DNA is included. The table for this sample records about 1,500 distinct CDR3 sequences. The ten largest account for around 6.2% of the sample. The sample taken for sequencing was cerebrospinal fluid. Source of these receptors: a human donor in good health.

By frequency, this clonotype registers medium-sized. The CDR3 loop is CASSLARSLYGETQYF. This sequence joins TRBV7-9 and TRBJ2-5. The CDR3 runs 16 residues. Looked up from germline, CDR1 is SEHNR and CDR2 is FQNEAQ (reference sequence). Filled out from reference TRBV7-9 and TRBJ2-5, the complete variable domain reads DTGVSQNPRHKITKRGQNVTFRCDPISEHNRLYWYRQTLGQGPEFLTYFQNEAQLEKSRLLSDRFSAERPKGSFSTLEIQRTEQGDSAMYLCASSLARSLYGETQYFGPGTRLLVL.

According to its frequency, this clonotype is medium-sized. This chain uses TRBV19 with TRBJ1-2; TCRdb calls TRBD1, which cannot be checked without DNA. Germline V lookup: CDR1 LNHDA, CDR2 SQIVND (reference sequence). The CDR3 contains 15 residues. The CDR3 is CASTQQERGGDGYTF. Drawing the rest from reference TRBV19 and TRBJ1-2, the complete variable domain is DGGITQSPKYLFRKEGQNVTLSCEQNLNHDAMYWYRQDPGQGLRLIYYSQIVNDFQKGDIAEGYSVSREKKESFPLTVTSAQKNPTAFYLCASTQQERGGDGYTFGSGTRLTVV.

This chain links TRBV19 with TRBJ1-4. Germline values: CDR1 LNHDA, CDR2 SQIVND (reference sequence). The CDR3 is 14 residues long. CDR3 sequence reads: CASSMDNRGEKLFF. Full variable domain (rest looked up from reference TRBV19 and TRBJ1-4): DGGITQSPKYLFRKEGQNVTLSCEQNLNHDAMYWYRQDPGQGLRLIYYSQIVNDFQKGDIAEGYSVSREKKESFPLTVTSAQKNPTAFYLCASSMDNRGEKLFFGSGTQLSVL.

Considering frequency, this clonotype is large. The chain combines TRBV10-3 with TRBJ1-1. The germline gives CDR1 ENHRY, CDR2 SYGVKD. The length of the CDR3 is 11 residues. CDR3 in amino acids: CAISVGREAFF.

Judged by frequency, this clonotype is large. The gene calls are TRBV30 and TRBJ1-1; TCRdb returns TRBD1, unconfirmable since there is no DNA. The CDR3 covers 11 residues. CDR1 is GTSNPN and CDR2 is SVGIG in the germline V gene (reference sequence). CDR3 protein: CACTQQGEAFF.

According to its frequency, this clonotype is large (0.1 to 1%). The chain joins TRBV11-2 to TRBJ1-1; there is no DNA to check the TCRdb D call of TRBD1. CDR1 is SGHAT and CDR2 is FQNNGV in the germline V gene. This CDR3 has 14 amino acids. Here the CDR3 reads CASSSPRGRTEAFF.

The rearrangement joins TRBV19 to TRBJ2-5; TCRdb's D call of TRBD2 is untestable without DNA. This CDR3 is built from 15 residues. The germline gives CDR1 LNHDA, CDR2 SQIVND (reference sequence). CDR3 protein: CASSRGSGGAETQYF.

This clonotype is deemed medium-sized by its frequency. The chain uses TRBV7-2 and TRBJ1-5. Looked up from germline, CDR1 is SGHTA and CDR2 is FQGNSA. This CDR3 contains 15 residues. CDR3 sequence reads: CASSPQGLDNQPQHF.